This T cell receptor beta chain stems from a study of CXCR3-negative and CXCR3-positive naive CD8 T cells. Study-wide findings and caveats: Naive subsets had comparable surface CD5, so TRB CDR3 properties gauged TCR strength.

The V gene's germline CDR1 is SQVTM and CDR2 ANQGSEA. The length of the CDR3 is 15 residues. For this clonotype: Its antigen remains unknown.

Via 5' RACE with UMI labels, TRB cDNA libraries were prepared. TCRdb re-analyzed the 5' RACE reads; it lists each CDR3 protein once, without DNA. Its listing shows fewer than 55,000 distinct CDR3 sequences. Material: naive CXCR3- CD8+ T cells from blood. Noted subset: CD45RO-CCR7+CD27+CD95- naive CD8+ T cells lacking CXCR3 (TNR3-). The V and J genes are TRBV29-1 and TRBJ2-1. The receptor was isolated from a human donor in good health. Some clones in this sample may be carry-over from other donors' samples. The CDR3 spells CSAGGTGSSYNEQFF.